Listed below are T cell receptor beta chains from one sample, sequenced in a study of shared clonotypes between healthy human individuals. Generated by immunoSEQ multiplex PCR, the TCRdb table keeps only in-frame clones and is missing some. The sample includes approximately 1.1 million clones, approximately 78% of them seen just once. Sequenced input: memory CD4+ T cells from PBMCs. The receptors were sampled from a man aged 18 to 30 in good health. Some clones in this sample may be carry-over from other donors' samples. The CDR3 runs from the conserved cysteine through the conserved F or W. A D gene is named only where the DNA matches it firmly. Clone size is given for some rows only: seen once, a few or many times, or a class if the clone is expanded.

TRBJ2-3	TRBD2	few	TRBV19	TGTGCCAGTGGGGATAGCGGGAGGGCCGGGGGAGATACGCAGTATTTT	CASGDSGRAGGDTQYF
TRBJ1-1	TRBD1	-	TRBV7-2	TGTGCCAGCAGCCGCACAGGGGTGGAAGCTTTCTTT	CASSRTGVEAFF
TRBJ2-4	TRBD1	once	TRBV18	TGTGCCAGCTCATCGGGCCGGGACAGACGAGCCAAAAACATTCAGTACTTC	CASSSGRDRRAKNIQYF
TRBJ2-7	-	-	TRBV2	TGTGCCAGCAGCTACACTAGTTTCGACGAGCAGTACTTC	CASSYTSFDEQYF
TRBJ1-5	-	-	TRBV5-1	TGCGCCAGCAGCTTGGGCAGTAGCAATCAGCCCCAGCATTTT	CASSLGSSNQPQHF
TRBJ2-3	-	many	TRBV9	TGTGCCAGCAGCGTAGGGGCAGGGAGCACAGATACGCAGTATTTT	CASSVGAGSTDTQYF
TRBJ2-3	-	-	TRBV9	TGTGCCAGCAGCCAACCGGGCCGAGGGACAGATACGCAGTATTTT	CASSQPGRGTDTQYF
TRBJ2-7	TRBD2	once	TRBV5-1	TGCGCCAGCAGCTTGTCGACTAGCGGGAGGCCTTCCTACGAGCAGTACTTC	CASSLSTSGRPSYEQYF
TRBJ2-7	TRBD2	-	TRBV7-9	TGTGCCAGCAGCTTTGGACTAGCGGGGACCTACGAGCAGTACTTC	CASSFGLAGTYEQYF
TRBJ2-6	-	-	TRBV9	TGTGCCAGCAGCGTGAATTTACTCACGCCTGGGGCCAACGTCCTGACTTTC	CASSVNLLTPGANVLTF
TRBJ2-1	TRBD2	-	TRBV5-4	TGTGCCAGCAGCGCCCCCGGGACTAGCGGGAGGTATGAGCAGTTCTTC	CASSAPGTSGRYEQFF
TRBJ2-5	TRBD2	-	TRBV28	TGTGCCAGCAGTTTAATGGGGCGGGAGCAGTACTTC	CASSLMGREQYF
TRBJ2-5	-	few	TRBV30	TGTGCCTGGAGTTCTGAGACCCAGTACTTC	CAWSSETQYF
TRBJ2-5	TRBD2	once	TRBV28	TGTGCCAGCAGTTGGGGGGGGATAGAGACCCAGTACTTC	CASSWGGIETQYF
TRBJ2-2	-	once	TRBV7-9	TGTGCCAGCAGCCGTCGGGACTGGGGGACCGGGGAGCTGTTTTTT	CASSRRDWGTGELFF
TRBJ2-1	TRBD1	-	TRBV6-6	TGTGCCAGCGCAACGCGAGGGGGCTTCAACAATGAGCAGTTCTTC	CASATRGGFNNEQFF
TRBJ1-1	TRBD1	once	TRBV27	TGTGCCAGCAGTTCGGGACAGGTGAACACTGAAGCTTTCTTT	CASSSGQVNTEAFF
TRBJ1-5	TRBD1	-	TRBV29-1	TGCAGCGTTGCCGGAGGGGGCGATCAGCCCCAGCATTTT	CSVAGGGDQPQHF
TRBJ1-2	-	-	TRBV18	TGTGCCAGCTCACGGATTCAGGGTTCTCCCGGCTACACCTTC	CASSRIQGSPGYTF
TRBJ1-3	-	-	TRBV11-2	TGTGCCAGCAGCTCTAGTGGCCGTGGGGTCGGAAACACCATATATTTT	CASSSSGRGVGNTIYF
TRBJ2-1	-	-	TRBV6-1	TGTGCCTGTAGCTCCTACAATGAGCAGTTCTTC	CACSSYNEQFF
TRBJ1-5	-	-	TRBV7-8	TGTGCCAGCAGCCCGCAATCTTTGGGACAACAGCCCCAGCATTTT	CASSPQSLGQQPQHF